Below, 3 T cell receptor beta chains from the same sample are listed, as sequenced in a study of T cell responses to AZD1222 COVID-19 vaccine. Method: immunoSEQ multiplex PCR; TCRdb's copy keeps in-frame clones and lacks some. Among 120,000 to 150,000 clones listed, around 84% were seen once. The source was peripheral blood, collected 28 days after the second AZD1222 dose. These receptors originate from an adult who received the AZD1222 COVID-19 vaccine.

The CDR3 nucleotides read TGTGCCATCGCTAGCGGGAGTCTGGGACAGATACCCCAGTATTTT. Encoded protein: CAIASGSLGQIPQYF. This chain connects TRBV2 to TRBJ2-3; the match to TRBD2 covers 10 bases. There are 15 residues in the CDR3. Trimming took 10 bases from V and 12 from J; bases not matched to a gene: 19. Germline V gene sequence: CDR1 SNHLY, CDR2 FYNNEI. Complete variable domain (other parts from reference TRBV2 and TRBJ2-3): EPEVTQTPSHQVTQMGQEVILRCVPISNHLYFYWYRQILGQKVEFLVSFYNNEISEKSEIFDDQFSVERPDGSNFTLKIRSTKLEDSAMYFCAIASGSLGQIPQYFGPGTRLTVL.

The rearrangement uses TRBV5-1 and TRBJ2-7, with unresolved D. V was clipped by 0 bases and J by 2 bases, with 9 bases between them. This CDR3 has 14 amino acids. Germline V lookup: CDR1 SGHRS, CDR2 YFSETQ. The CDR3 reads CASSLVTLAYEQYF. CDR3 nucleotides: TGCGCCAGCAGCTTGGTGACGCTAGCCTACGAGCAGTACTTC.

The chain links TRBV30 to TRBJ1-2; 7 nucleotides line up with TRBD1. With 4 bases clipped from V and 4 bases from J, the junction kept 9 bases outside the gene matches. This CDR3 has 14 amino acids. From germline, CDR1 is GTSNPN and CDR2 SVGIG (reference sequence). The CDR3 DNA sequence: TGTGCCTGGAACCTCGGGACAGCGACCTATGGCTACACCTTC. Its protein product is CAWNLGTATYGYTF.